The rows below give T cell receptor beta chains drawn from one sample of a study of shared clonotypes between healthy human individuals. Sequencing used immunoSEQ multiplex PCR; TCRdb keeps in-frame clones, though not all of them. This sample has some 2,500,000 clones; less than 95% occur once, and the top ten carry 0.37%. The material sequenced was naive CD4+ T cells from PBMCs. All receptors derive from a man between 18 and 29 years old in good health. Some clones in this sample may be carry-over from other donors' samples. Each CDR3 is given with its conserved first and last residue. A D gene is named only where the DNA matches it firmly. A clone size is listed for some rows: how often the clone was seen (once, few, many), or a class if it is expanded.

d_call clone_size j_call v_call cdr3_aa cdr3_nt
NA NA TRBJ1-1 TRBV7-2 CASSLDRANTEAFF TGTGCCAGCAGCTTAGACAGGGCGAACACTGAAGCTTTCTTT
NA NA TRBJ2-3 TRBV9 CASSDSASTDTQYF TGTGCCAGCAGCGATTCTGCTAGCACAGATACGCAGTATTTT
NA NA TRBJ2-1 TRBV5-1 CASSFSAGMDEQFF TGCGCCAGCAGCTTCTCGGCAGGGATGGATGAGCAGTTCTTC
TRBD1 NA TRBJ2-1 TRBV5-1 CASSPRTGVGTGGGEQFF TGCGCCAGCAGCCCAAGGACAGGGGTTGGGACGGGAGGAGGTGAGCAGTTCTTC
NA NA TRBJ2-5 TRBV28 CASSPDQETQYF TGTGCCAGCAGTCCCGACCAAGAGACCCAGTACTTC
TRBD2 NA TRBJ2-7 TRBV29-1 CSVGGLAGGLSYEQYF TGCAGCGTGGGGGGGCTAGCGGGAGGACTATCCTACGAGCAGTACTTC
NA NA TRBJ1-1 TRBV12-5 CASGEVGENTEAFF TGTGCTAGTGGCGAGGTGGGGGAGAACACTGAAGCTTTCTTT
NA NA TRBJ2-7 TRBV4-2 CASSPRLGELGTYEQYF TGTGCCAGCAGCCCTCGATTAGGGGAGCTCGGGACCTACGAGCAGTACTTC
NA NA TRBJ1-4 TRBV9 CASSLSTVGEKLFF TGTGCCAGCAGCCTAAGTACTGTAGGAGAAAAACTGTTTTTT
TRBD1 once TRBJ2-7 TRBV6-5 CASSSGTGSLEQYF TGTGCCAGCAGTTCCGGGACAGGGAGCCTCGAGCAGTACTTC
TRBD2 NA TRBJ2-5 TRBV7-9 CASSLTGTSGETQYF TGTGCCAGCAGCCTTACCGGGACTAGTGGGGAGACCCAGTACTTC
NA NA TRBJ1-5 TRBV7-9 CASSLADTYSNQPQHF TGTGCCAGCAGCTTAGCCGACACTTATAGCAATCAGCCCCAGCATTTT
NA NA TRBJ2-1 TRBV7-9 CASSSSVRGGGQFF TGTGCCAGCAGCTCGTCCGTTCGTGGCGGAGGGCAGTTCTTC
NA NA TRBJ2-3 TRBV27 CASRIGGAGTQYF TGTGCCAGCAGAATTGGGGGGGCAGGGACGCAGTATTTT
TRBD2 NA TRBJ2-6 TRBV11-2 CASKREATGANVLTF TGTGCCAGTAAGCGGGAGGCAACCGGGGCCAACGTCCTGACTTTC
NA NA TRBJ1-1 TRBV5-4 CASSLGKTGHTEAFF TGTGCCAGCAGCTTAGGGAAAACAGGGCACACTGAAGCTTTCTTT
NA few TRBJ1-5 TRBV2 CASGRDTNQPQHF TGTGCCAGCGGCAGGGACACCAATCAGCCCCAGCATTTT
NA NA TRBJ2-7 TRBV6-5 CASRGFSLEQYF TGTGCCAGCAGGGGTTTCTCTCTCGAGCAGTACTTC
NA NA TRBJ2-7 TRBV7-2 CASSSGWDEGYEQYF TGTGCCAGCAGCTCCGGTTGGGACGAGGGATACGAGCAGTACTTC
NA NA TRBJ1-2 TRBV23-1 CASSQQQGSGYTF TGCGCCAGCAGTCAGCAACAGGGCTCTGGCTACACCTTC
NA NA TRBJ1-2 TRBV2 CASSEMGNYGYTF TGTGCCAGCAGTGAAATGGGGAACTATGGCTACACCTTC
TRBD1 NA TRBJ1-5 TRBV27 CASSTDRGQPQHF TGTGCCAGCAGTACCGACAGGGGTCAGCCCCAGCATTTT
TRBD2 NA TRBJ2-1 TRBV7-8 CASSPRSGAGGYNEQFF TGTGCCAGCAGCCCACGCAGCGGGGCGGGAGGGTACAATGAGCAGTTCTTC
TRBD1 NA TRBJ1-2 TRBV4-1 CASSQARDRGIYGYTF TGCGCCAGCAGCCAAGCCCGGGACAGGGGCATCTATGGCTACACCTTC
NA NA TRBJ2-3 TRBV18 CASSPQRADTQYF TGTGCCAGCTCACCACAACGGGCAGATACGCAGTATTTT
TRBD1 NA TRBJ2-7 TRBV5-5 CASSLRQGVDYEQYF TGTGCCAGCAGCTTGCGGCAGGGGGTCGACTACGAGCAGTACTTC
TRBD1 NA TRBJ2-5 TRBV27 CASRGTGGRETQYF TGTGCCAGCAGGGGGACAGGGGGCCGCGAGACCCAGTACTTC
TRBD1 once TRBJ2-2 TRBV29-1 CSAGGERTGELFF TGCAGCGCAGGGGGCGAAAGGACCGGGGAGCTGTTTTTT
TRBD1 NA TRBJ2-4 TRBV28 CASRSDRAKNIQYF TGTGCCAGCAGATCGGACAGGGCCAAAAACATTCAGTACTTC
NA NA TRBJ2-7 TRBV19 CASSIFFSASGSQYF TGTGCCAGTAGTATCTTTTTCAGTGCTTCTGGCTCGCAGTACTTC
NA NA TRBJ2-1 TRBV5-1 CASSWASMDEQFF TGCGCCAGCAGCTGGGCCTCAATGGATGAGCAGTTCTTC
NA NA TRBJ2-3 TRBV19 CASTRGYQGFTDTQYF TGTGCCAGTACTCGGGGCTACCAAGGGTTTACAGATACGCAGTATTTT
NA NA TRBJ1-3 TRBV6-1 CASYSGGGNTIYF TGTGCCAGCTATTCGGGGGGCGGAAACACCATATATTTT
NA NA TRBJ1-1 TRBV5-4 CASSWAQGKNTEAFF TGTGCCAGCAGCTGGGCACAGGGCAAGAACACTGAAGCTTTCTTT
NA NA TRBJ2-2 TRBV16 CASSHQDGGELFF TGTGCCAGCAGCCACCAGGACGGCGGGGAGCTGTTTTTT
NA NA TRBJ1-2 TRBV18 CASSPDRTYGYTF TGTGCCAGCTCACCAGACCGGACTTATGGCTACACCTTC
TRBD1 NA TRBJ2-7 TRBV5-1 CASSERAGGYEQYF TGCGCCAGCAGCGAGAGGGCAGGGGGCTACGAGCAGTACTTC
TRBD1 NA TRBJ1-1 TRBV5-4 CASSQGTGRNTEAFF TGTGCCAGCAGCCAGGGGACAGGGAGGAACACTGAAGCTTTCTTT
TRBD1 NA TRBJ1-3 TRBV6-6 CASSYRDSGSGNTIYF TGTGCCAGCAGTTACCGGGACAGCGGCTCTGGAAACACCATATATTTT
NA few TRBJ2-2 TRBV5-1 CASSFLGDDTGELFF TGCGCCAGCAGCTTCCTCGGGGATGACACCGGGGAGCTGTTTTTT
NA NA TRBJ2-2 TRBV7-3 CASSFDSGELFF TGTGCCAGCAGCTTTGACAGCGGGGAGCTGTTTTTT
NA NA TRBJ2-7 TRBV7-9 CASSLGSLRGYEQYF TGTGCCAGCAGCTTGGGCTCTCTTCGCGGGTACGAGCAGTACTTC
NA NA TRBJ2-2 TRBV11-2 CASEPGHYLTGSGELFF TGTGCCAGCGAACCGGGACACTATCTTACAGGGTCCGGGGAGCTGTTTTTT
TRBD1 few TRBJ1-1 TRBV29-1 CSVRQGSNTEAFF TGCAGCGTCCGACAGGGTTCGAACACTGAAGCTTTCTTT